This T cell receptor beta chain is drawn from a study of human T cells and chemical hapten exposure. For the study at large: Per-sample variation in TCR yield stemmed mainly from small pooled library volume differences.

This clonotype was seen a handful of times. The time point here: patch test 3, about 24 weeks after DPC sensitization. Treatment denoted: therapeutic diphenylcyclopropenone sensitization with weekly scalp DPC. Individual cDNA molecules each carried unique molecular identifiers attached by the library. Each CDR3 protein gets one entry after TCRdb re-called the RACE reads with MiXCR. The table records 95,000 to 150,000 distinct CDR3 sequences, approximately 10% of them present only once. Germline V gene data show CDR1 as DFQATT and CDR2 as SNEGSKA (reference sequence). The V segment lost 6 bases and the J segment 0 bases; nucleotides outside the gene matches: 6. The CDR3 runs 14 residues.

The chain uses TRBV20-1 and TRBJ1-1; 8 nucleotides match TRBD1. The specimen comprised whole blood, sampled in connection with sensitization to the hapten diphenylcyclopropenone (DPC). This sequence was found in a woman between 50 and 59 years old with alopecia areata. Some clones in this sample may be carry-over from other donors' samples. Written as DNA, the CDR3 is TGCAGTGCCTTCCGGACAGGGATGAACACTGAAGCTTTCTTT. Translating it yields CSAFRTGMNTEAFF.